Listed below are T cell receptor beta chains from one sample, sequenced in a study of T cell responses to AZD1222 COVID-19 vaccine. The table came from immunoSEQ multiplex PCR; TCRdb's copy has only in-frame clones and leaves some out. The table lists about 150,000 clones, 90% to 95% of them singletons, with over 8% in the top ten. The sample consisted of peripheral blood, taken on day 0 of AZD1222 vaccination. The receptors were sampled from an adult in good health. Each CDR3 is given with its conserved first and last residue. The D gene is left open where the match is weak. Rows give clone size only sometimes, using once, few, many, or a class for an expanded clone.

CDR3 protein: CSVGQLLNTEAFF
CDR3 DNA: TGCAGCGTTGGACAGCTTTTGAACACTGAAGCTTTCTTT
V gene: TRBV29-1
D gene: .
clone size: .
J gene: TRBJ1-1

CDR3 protein: CASSQMGFYGYTF
CDR3 DNA: TGTGCCAGCAGCCAAATGGGTTTCTATGGCTACACCTTC
V gene: TRBV14
D gene: .
clone size: .
J gene: TRBJ1-2

CDR3 protein: CASSPYGQGSREQFF
CDR3 DNA: TGTGCCAGCAGCCCGTATGGACAGGGCAGCAGGGAGCAGTTCTTC
V gene: TRBV13
D gene: TRBD1
clone size: .
J gene: TRBJ2-1

CDR3 protein: CASSPAGTPYSGNTIYF
CDR3 DNA: TGTGCCAGTAGTCCCGCCGGGACCCCATACTCTGGAAACACCATATATTTT
V gene: TRBV19
D gene: .
clone size: .
J gene: TRBJ1-3

CDR3 protein: CASSLSGPRGYTF
CDR3 DNA: TGTGCCAGCAGTTTATCGGGTCCAAGGGGCTACACCTTC
V gene: TRBV12-3/TRBV12-4
D gene: .
clone size: .
J gene: TRBJ1-2

CDR3 protein: CASSIRWDRSTDTQYF
CDR3 DNA: TGTGCCAGTAGTATTCGTTGGGACAGGAGCACAGATACGCAGTATTTT
V gene: TRBV19
D gene: TRBD1
clone size: .
J gene: TRBJ2-3

CDR3 protein: CASSQETGSYNGYTF
CDR3 DNA: TGCGCCAGCAGCCAAGAGACGGGCTCCTATAATGGCTACACCTTC
V gene: TRBV4-1
D gene: .
clone size: .
J gene: TRBJ1-2

CDR3 protein: CASSPQGQGEKLFF
CDR3 DNA: TGTGCCAGCAGTCCACAGGGCCAAGGGGAAAAACTGTTTTTT
V gene: TRBV2
D gene: .
clone size: .
J gene: TRBJ1-4

CDR3 protein: CASGLRSEQYF
CDR3 DNA: TGTGCTAGTGGCCTGAGGAGCGAGCAGTACTTC
V gene: TRBV12-5
D gene: .
clone size: .
J gene: TRBJ2-7

CDR3 protein: CASSILAGLGNEQFF
CDR3 DNA: TGTGCCAGTAGTATCCTAGCGGGGCTAGGGAATGAGCAGTTCTTC
V gene: TRBV19
D gene: TRBD2
clone size: .
J gene: TRBJ2-1

CDR3 protein: CASSPSGGLSSYEQYF
CDR3 DNA: TGTGCCAGTAGCCCTAGCGGGGGCCTTAGCTCCTACGAGCAGTACTTC
V gene: TRBV19
D gene: TRBD2
clone size: few
J gene: TRBJ2-7

CDR3 protein: CASSIGGQPQHF
CDR3 DNA: TGTGCCAGTAGTATAGGGGGTCAACCCCAGCATTTT
V gene: TRBV19
D gene: .
clone size: .
J gene: TRBJ1-5

CDR3 protein: CAWSVHRGNTIYF
CDR3 DNA: TGTGCCTGGAGTGTACACCGGGGAAACACCATATATTTT
V gene: TRBV30
D gene: .
clone size: .
J gene: TRBJ1-3

CDR3 protein: CATSRGLGQGIAKNIQYF
CDR3 DNA: TGTGCCACCAGCAGAGGCCTCGGACAGGGGATAGCCAAAAACATTCAGTACTTC
V gene: TRBV15
D gene: TRBD1
clone size: once
J gene: TRBJ2-4

CDR3 protein: CASSFGYGVNQPQHF
CDR3 DNA: TGTGCCAGTAGTTTCGGGTATGGGGTCAATCAGCCCCAGCATTTT
V gene: TRBV19
D gene: .
clone size: .
J gene: TRBJ1-5

CDR3 protein: CATSDAGQGYEQYF
CDR3 DNA: TGTGCCACCAGTGATGCAGGACAGGGCTACGAGCAGTACTTC
V gene: TRBV24-1
D gene: TRBD1
clone size: .
J gene: TRBJ2-7

CDR3 protein: CAWSVDGDGYTF
CDR3 DNA: TGTGCCTGGAGTGTAGATGGGGATGGCTACACCTTC
V gene: TRBV30
D gene: .
clone size: .
J gene: TRBJ1-2

CDR3 protein: CASSWTELNTEAFF
CDR3 DNA: TGTGCCAGTAGCTGGACAGAGCTGAACACTGAAGCTTTCTTT
V gene: TRBV6-5
D gene: .
clone size: .
J gene: TRBJ1-1

CDR3 protein: CASSLDQGTSAQYF
CDR3 DNA: TGTGCCAGCAGCTTGGATCAGGGGACCTCGGCCCAGTACTTC
V gene: TRBV5-5
D gene: .
clone size: once
J gene: TRBJ2-5

CDR3 protein: CASSLGAGGVSYEQYF
CDR3 DNA: TGTGCCAGCAGCTTAGGTGCGGGCGGGGTCTCCTACGAGCAGTACTTC
V gene: TRBV11-3
D gene: .
clone size: .
J gene: TRBJ2-7

CDR3 protein: CARAAQISSGTQYF
CDR3 DNA: TGTGCCAGGGCCGCACAGATTTCGTCTGGGACCCAGTACTTC
V gene: TRBV2
D gene: .
clone size: .
J gene: TRBJ2-5

CDR3 protein: CASSRWAGVSYEQYF
CDR3 DNA: TGTGCCAGCAGCCGTTGGGCAGGGGTCTCCTACGAGCAGTACTTC
V gene: TRBV14
D gene: .
clone size: .
J gene: TRBJ2-7

CDR3 protein: CASSRDSNQPQHF
CDR3 DNA: TGTGCCAGCAGCCGGGACAGTAATCAGCCCCAGCATTTT
V gene: TRBV7-2
D gene: TRBD1
clone size: .
J gene: TRBJ1-5

CDR3 protein: CAWTYGPPGSGNTIYF
CDR3 DNA: TGTGCCTGGACCTATGGACCCCCCGGCTCTGGAAACACCATATATTTT
V gene: TRBV30
D gene: .
clone size: .
J gene: TRBJ1-3

CDR3 protein: CASSLDLAGEYYEQYF
CDR3 DNA: TGTGCCAGCAGCTTAGATCTGGCTGGAGAATACTACGAGCAGTACTTC
V gene: TRBV11-3
D gene: .
clone size: .
J gene: TRBJ2-7

CDR3 protein: CASSSTGTGANVLTF
CDR3 DNA: TGTGCCAGCAGCTCAACAGGGACCGGGGCCAACGTCCTGACTTTC
V gene: TRBV7-9
D gene: .
clone size: once
J gene: TRBJ2-6

CDR3 protein: CASSPIDGVGYTF
CDR3 DNA: TGTGCCAGCTCACCCATCGATGGGGTGGGCTACACCTTC
V gene: TRBV18
D gene: .
clone size: .
J gene: TRBJ1-2

CDR3 protein: CASSLLARNEQFF
CDR3 DNA: TGTGCCAGCAGTTTGCTAGCCCGCAATGAGCAGTTCTTC
V gene: TRBV27
D gene: .
clone size: .
J gene: TRBJ2-1

CDR3 protein: CASSPLGATNEKLFF
CDR3 DNA: TGTGCCAGCTCACCACTCGGTGCGACGAATGAAAAACTGTTTTTT
V gene: TRBV18
D gene: .
clone size: .
J gene: TRBJ1-4

CDR3 protein: CASSIDLWAEAFF
CDR3 DNA: TGTGCCAGTAGTATAGATCTCTGGGCTGAAGCTTTCTTT
V gene: TRBV19
D gene: .
clone size: .
J gene: TRBJ1-1

CDR3 protein: CASSLAGVNTGELFF
CDR3 DNA: TGCGCCAGCAGCTTGGCTGGGGTGAACACCGGGGAGCTGTTTTTT
V gene: TRBV5-1
D gene: .
clone size: .
J gene: TRBJ2-2

CDR3 protein: CASSYRDSFYEQYF
CDR3 DNA: TGTGCCAGCAGTTACAGAGATTCATTCTACGAGCAGTACTTC
V gene: TRBV6-5
D gene: .
clone size: few
J gene: TRBJ2-7

CDR3 protein: CASSLVAGGLNDEQYF
CDR3 DNA: TGTGCCAGCAGTTTAGTGGCGGGGGGCTTGAACGACGAGCAGTACTTC
V gene: TRBV27
D gene: TRBD2
clone size: .
J gene: TRBJ2-7

CDR3 protein: CASSQGPGVGGNTIYF
CDR3 DNA: TGTGCCAGCAGCCAAGGCCCCGGGGTAGGCGGAAACACCATATATTTT
V gene: TRBV3-1/TRBV3-2
D gene: .
clone size: .
J gene: TRBJ1-3

CDR3 protein: CAISVDRGEKLFF
CDR3 DNA: TGTGCCATCAGTGTTGACAGGGGAGAAAAACTGTTTTTT
V gene: TRBV10-3
D gene: TRBD1
clone size: .
J gene: TRBJ1-4

CDR3 protein: CASSLVLGINEQYF
CDR3 DNA: TGTGCCAGCAGCTTAGTGCTGGGGATTAACGAGCAGTACTTC
V gene: TRBV7-8
D gene: .
clone size: .
J gene: TRBJ2-7

CDR3 protein: CASSQEGNRENYEQYF
CDR3 DNA: TGTGCCAGCAGCCAAGAAGGGAACAGGGAGAACTACGAGCAGTACTTC
V gene: TRBV3-1/TRBV3-2
D gene: .
clone size: .
J gene: TRBJ2-7

CDR3 protein: CARSTTGPRGYTF
CDR3 DNA: TGTGCCAGATCAACGACAGGCCCTCGGGGCTACACCTTC
V gene: TRBV2
D gene: .
clone size: .
J gene: TRBJ1-2

CDR3 protein: CASSLTDYGYGYTF
CDR3 DNA: TGTGCCAGCTCCTTGACGGACTATGGCTATGGCTACACCTTC
V gene: TRBV28
D gene: .
clone size: .
J gene: TRBJ1-2

CDR3 protein: CSVEDLGDRGTNYGYTF
CDR3 DNA: TGCAGCGTTGAAGATCTGGGAGACAGGGGTACTAACTATGGCTACACCTTC
V gene: TRBV29-1
D gene: TRBD1
clone size: .
J gene: TRBJ1-2

CDR3 protein: CASSQLSGDGYTF
CDR3 DNA: TGTGCCAGCAGCCAATTGTCAGGGGATGGCTACACCTTC
V gene: TRBV14
D gene: .
clone size: .
J gene: TRBJ1-2

CDR3 protein: CASSLRVGRTDTQYF
CDR3 DNA: TGTGCCAGCAGCTTAAGGGTAGGCCGCACAGATACGCAGTATTTT
V gene: TRBV7-8
D gene: .
clone size: .
J gene: TRBJ2-3

CDR3 protein: CASSFPGNSGGTDTQYF
CDR3 DNA: TGTGCCAGCAGCTTTCCTGGTAACAGCGGGGGAACAGATACGCAGTATTTT
V gene: TRBV11-3
D gene: TRBD2
clone size: .
J gene: TRBJ2-3

CDR3 protein: CARLSGQGAYGYTF
CDR3 DNA: TGCGCCAGGCTCTCGGGACAGGGGGCCTATGGCTACACCTTC
V gene: TRBV23-1
D gene: TRBD1
clone size: .
J gene: TRBJ1-2

CDR3 protein: CASSQVSRGTQYF
CDR3 DNA: TGCGCCAGCAGCCAAGTGTCCCGGGGGACCCAGTACTTC
V gene: TRBV4-3
D gene: .
clone size: .
J gene: TRBJ2-5

CDR3 protein: CASSPGQDPYEQYF
CDR3 DNA: TGCGCCAGCAGCCCGGGACAGGATCCCTACGAGCAGTACTTC
V gene: TRBV5-1
D gene: TRBD1
clone size: .
J gene: TRBJ2-7

CDR3 protein: CASSESGRMEGYTF
CDR3 DNA: TGTGCCAGCAGTGAAAGTGGCAGGATGGAAGGCTACACCTTC
V gene: TRBV2
D gene: .
clone size: .
J gene: TRBJ1-2

CDR3 protein: CASSPLQGVSSYEQYF
CDR3 DNA: TGTGCCAGCTCACCACTCCAGGGGGTGAGCTCCTACGAGCAGTACTTC
V gene: TRBV18
D gene: TRBD1
clone size: once
J gene: TRBJ2-7